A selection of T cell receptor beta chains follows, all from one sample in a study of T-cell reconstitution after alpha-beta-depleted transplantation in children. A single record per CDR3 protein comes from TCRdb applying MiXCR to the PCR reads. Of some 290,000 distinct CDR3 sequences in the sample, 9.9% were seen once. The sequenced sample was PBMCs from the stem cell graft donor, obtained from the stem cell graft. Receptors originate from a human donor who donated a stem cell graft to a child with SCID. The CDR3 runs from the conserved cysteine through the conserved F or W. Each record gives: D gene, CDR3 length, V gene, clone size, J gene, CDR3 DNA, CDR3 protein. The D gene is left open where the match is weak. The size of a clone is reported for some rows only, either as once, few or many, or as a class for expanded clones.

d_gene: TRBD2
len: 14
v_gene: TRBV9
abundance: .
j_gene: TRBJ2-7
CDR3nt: TGTGCCAGCAGCGGCGCGGGGGGAACCTACGAGCAGTACTTC
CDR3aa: CASSGAGGTYEQYF

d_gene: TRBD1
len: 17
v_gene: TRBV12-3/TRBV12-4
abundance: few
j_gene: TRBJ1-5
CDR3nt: TGTGCCAGCACCCGGGGGGAGGGGGCTTATAGCAATCAGCCCCAGCATTTT
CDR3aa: CASTRGEGAYSNQPQHF

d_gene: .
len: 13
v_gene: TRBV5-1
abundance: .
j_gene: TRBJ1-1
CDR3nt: TGCGCCAGCAGCTTGGCTATGGGAACTGAAGCTTTCTTT
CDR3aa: CASSLAMGTEAFF

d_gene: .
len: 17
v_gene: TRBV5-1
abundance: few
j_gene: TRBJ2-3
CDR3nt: TGCGCCAGCAGCTTGATCGGCGGGGGCACTAGCACAGATACGCAGTATTTT
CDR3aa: CASSLIGGGTSTDTQYF

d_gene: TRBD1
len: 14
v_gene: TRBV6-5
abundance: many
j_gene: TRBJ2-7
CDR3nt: TGTGCCAGCAGTTCTCTACAGGGGGGTGACGAGCAGTACTTC
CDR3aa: CASSSLQGGDEQYF

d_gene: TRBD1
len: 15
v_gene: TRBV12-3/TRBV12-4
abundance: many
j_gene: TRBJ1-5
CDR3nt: TGTGCCAGCAGTTATGAGACAGGGGGACGTCAGCCCCAGCATTTT
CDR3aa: CASSYETGGRQPQHF

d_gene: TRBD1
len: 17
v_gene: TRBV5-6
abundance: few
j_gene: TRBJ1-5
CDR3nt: TGTGCCAGCAGCTCGACCGGGACAGGACACCGCAATCAGCCCCAGCATTTT
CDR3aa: CASSSTGTGHRNQPQHF

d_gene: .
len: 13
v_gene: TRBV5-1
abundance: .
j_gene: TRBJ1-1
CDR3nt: TGCGCCAGCAGCCAAAGACAGAACACTGAAGCTTTCTTT
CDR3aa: CASSQRQNTEAFF

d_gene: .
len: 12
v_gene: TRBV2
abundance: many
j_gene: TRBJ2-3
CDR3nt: TGTGCCAACGGGGGGCCCACAGATACGCAGTATTTT
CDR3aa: CANGGPTDTQYF

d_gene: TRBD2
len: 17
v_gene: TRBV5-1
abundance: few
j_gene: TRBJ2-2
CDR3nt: TGCGCCAGCAGCACGGGACTAGCTCCTACGAACACCGGGGAGCTGTTTTTT
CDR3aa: CASSTGLAPTNTGELFF

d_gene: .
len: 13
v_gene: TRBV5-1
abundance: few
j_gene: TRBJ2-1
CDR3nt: TGCGCCAGCAGCACTGGATTCGGGGGTGAGCAGTTCTTC
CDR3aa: CASSTGFGGEQFF

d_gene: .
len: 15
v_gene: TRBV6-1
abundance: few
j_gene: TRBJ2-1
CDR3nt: TGTGCCACCTCGAAAGACCGACAGGATTACAATGAGCAGTTCTTC
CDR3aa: CATSKDRQDYNEQFF

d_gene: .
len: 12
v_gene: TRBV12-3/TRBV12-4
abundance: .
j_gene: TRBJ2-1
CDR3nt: TGTGCCAGCAGGAGAGGGAGGAATGAGCAGTTCTTC
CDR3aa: CASRRGRNEQFF

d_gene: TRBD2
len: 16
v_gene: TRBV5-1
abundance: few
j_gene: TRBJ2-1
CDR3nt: TGCGCCAGCAGCTTGGCCGGACTAGGCTCCTACAATGAGCAGTTCTTC
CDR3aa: CASSLAGLGSYNEQFF

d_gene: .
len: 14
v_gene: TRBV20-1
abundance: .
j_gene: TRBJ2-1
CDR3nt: TGCAGTGCTAGATTCTACTACGAGAGGAATGAGCAGTTCTTC
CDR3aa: CSARFYYERNEQFF

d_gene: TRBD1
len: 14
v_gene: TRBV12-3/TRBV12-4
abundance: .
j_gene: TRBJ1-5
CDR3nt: TGTGCCAGCAGTTTTCAGGGGGACAATCAGCCCCAGCATTTT
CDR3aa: CASSFQGDNQPQHF

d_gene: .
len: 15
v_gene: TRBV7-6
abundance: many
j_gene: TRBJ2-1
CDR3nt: TGTGCCAGCAGCTTAGGGTGGCTAGCCTTCGATGAGCAGTTCTTC
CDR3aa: CASSLGWLAFDEQFF

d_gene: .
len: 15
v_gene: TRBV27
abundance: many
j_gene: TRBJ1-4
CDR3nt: TGTGCCAGCAGCTACATGACAGGAACTAATGAAAAACTGTTTTTT
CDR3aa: CASSYMTGTNEKLFF

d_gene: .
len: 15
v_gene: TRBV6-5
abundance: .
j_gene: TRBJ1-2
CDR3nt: TGTGCCAGCAGGCGCCCAGGGGATTTCGACTATGGCTACACCTTC
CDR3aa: CASRRPGDFDYGYTF

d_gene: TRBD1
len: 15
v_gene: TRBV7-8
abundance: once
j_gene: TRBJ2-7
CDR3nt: TGTGCCAGCAGCTTCTCCGGGACAGGGTTGACCGAGCAGTACTTC
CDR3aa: CASSFSGTGLTEQYF

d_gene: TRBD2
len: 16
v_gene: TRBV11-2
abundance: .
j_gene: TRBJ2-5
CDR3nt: TGTGCCAGCAGCTTAAGCGGACTAGCGGGGAAAGAGACCCAGTACTTC
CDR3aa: CASSLSGLAGKETQYF

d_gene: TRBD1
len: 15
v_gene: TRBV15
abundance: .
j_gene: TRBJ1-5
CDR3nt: TGTGCCACCAGCAGGACAGGGAACGGCAATCAGCCCCAGCATTTT
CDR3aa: CATSRTGNGNQPQHF

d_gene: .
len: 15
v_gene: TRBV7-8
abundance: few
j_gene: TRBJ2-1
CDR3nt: TGTGCCAGCAGTCCAGAGACAGGTTACTACAATGAGCAGTTCTTC
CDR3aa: CASSPETGYYNEQFF

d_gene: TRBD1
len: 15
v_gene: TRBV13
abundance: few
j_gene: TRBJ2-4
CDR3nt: TGTGCCAGCAGCTACAGACAGGGGGTCAAAAACATTCAGTACTTC
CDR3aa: CASSYRQGVKNIQYF

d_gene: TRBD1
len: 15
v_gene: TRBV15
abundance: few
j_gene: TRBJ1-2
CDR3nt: TGTGCCACCAGCAGAGAAGAGGGGGCTTATCATGGCTACACCTTC
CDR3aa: CATSREEGAYHGYTF

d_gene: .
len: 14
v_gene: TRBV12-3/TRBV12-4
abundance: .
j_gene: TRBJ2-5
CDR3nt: TGTGCCAGCAGTTTTTTGGGGATTCAAGAGACCCAGTACTTC
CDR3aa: CASSFLGIQETQYF

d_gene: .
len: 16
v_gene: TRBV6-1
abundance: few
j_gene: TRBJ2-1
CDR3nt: TGTGCCAGCAGCCGGCCGCCGTCAGGGGAGTACAATGAGCAGTTCTTC
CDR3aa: CASSRPPSGEYNEQFF

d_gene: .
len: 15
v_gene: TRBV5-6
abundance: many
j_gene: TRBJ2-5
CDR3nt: TGTGCCAGCAGTCCCCAGCGGATTTGGGCTGAGACCCAGTACTTC
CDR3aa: CASSPQRIWAETQYF

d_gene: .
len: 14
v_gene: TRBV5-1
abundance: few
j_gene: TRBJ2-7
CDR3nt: TGCGCCAGCAGCAAGACTGAAGGGCGCTACGAGCAGTACTTC
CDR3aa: CASSKTEGRYEQYF

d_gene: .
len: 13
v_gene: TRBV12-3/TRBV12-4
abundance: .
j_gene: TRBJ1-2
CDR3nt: TGTGCCAGCAGTTTAGTGGGACTTAGGGGCTACACCTTC
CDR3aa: CASSLVGLRGYTF

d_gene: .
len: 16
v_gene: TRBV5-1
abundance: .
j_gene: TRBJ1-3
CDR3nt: TGCGCCAGCGCTATTGTAGGGGGGATCTCTGGAAACACCATATATTTT
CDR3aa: CASAIVGGISGNTIYF

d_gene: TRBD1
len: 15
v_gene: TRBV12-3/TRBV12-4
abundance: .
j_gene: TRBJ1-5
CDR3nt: TGTGCCAGCAGCCGAGGGACAGTTAGCAATCAGCCCCAGCATTTT
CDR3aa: CASSRGTVSNQPQHF

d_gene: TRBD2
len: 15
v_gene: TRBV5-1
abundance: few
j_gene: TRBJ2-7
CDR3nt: TGCGCCAGCACTCCGGGGGGGACTCAGAACTACGAGCAGTACTTC
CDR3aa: CASTPGGTQNYEQYF

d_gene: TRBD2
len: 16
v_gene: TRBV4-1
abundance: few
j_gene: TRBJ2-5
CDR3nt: TGCGCCAGCAGCCAATTAAGAGCGGGGGGTCAAGAGACCCAGTACTTC
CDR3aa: CASSQLRAGGQETQYF

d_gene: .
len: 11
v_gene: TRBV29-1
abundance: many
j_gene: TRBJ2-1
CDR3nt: TGCAGCTCCTACGACGGAAATGAGCAGTTCTTC
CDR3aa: CSSYDGNEQFF

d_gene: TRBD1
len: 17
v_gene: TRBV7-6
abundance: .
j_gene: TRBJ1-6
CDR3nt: TGTGCCAGCAGCTTATGGACAGGGTGGGCTAATAATTCACCCCTCCACTTT
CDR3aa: CASSLWTGWANNSPLHF

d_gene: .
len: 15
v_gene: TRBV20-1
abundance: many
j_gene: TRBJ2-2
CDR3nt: TGCAGTGCTAGGCGCCCTGGATTATTTGACGGGGAGCTGTTTTTT
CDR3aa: CSARRPGLFDGELFF

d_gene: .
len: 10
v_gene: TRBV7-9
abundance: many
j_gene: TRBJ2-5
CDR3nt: TGTGCCACCCTAGATAGGACCCAGTACTTC
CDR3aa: CATLDRTQYF

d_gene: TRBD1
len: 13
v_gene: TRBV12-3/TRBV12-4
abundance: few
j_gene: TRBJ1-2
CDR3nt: TGTGCCAGCAGTACAGGGGGGCGGCTCGGCTACACCTTC
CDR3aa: CASSTGGRLGYTF

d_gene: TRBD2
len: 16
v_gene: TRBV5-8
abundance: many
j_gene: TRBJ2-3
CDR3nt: TGTGCCAGCAGCTTGCCCGGGACTAGTAGCACAGATACGCAGTATTTT
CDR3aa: CASSLPGTSSTDTQYF

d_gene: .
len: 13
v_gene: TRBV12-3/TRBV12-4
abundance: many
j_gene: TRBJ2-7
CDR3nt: TGTGCCAGCAGTTTGGGCATCGCCTACGAGCAGTACTTC
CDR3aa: CASSLGIAYEQYF

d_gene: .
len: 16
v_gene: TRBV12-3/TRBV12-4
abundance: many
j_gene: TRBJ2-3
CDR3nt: TGTGCCAGCAGTTTTTCGGGGGGCTCTTACACAGATACGCAGTATTTT
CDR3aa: CASSFSGGSYTDTQYF

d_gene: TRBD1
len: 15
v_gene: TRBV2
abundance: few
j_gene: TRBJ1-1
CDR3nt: TGTGCCAGCATGGGGACAGAAAGGGGGGGCACTGAAGCTTTCTTT
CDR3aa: CASMGTERGGTEAFF

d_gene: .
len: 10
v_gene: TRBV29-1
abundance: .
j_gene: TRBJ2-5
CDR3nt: TGCAGCGTCGCTCAAGAGACCCAGTACTTC
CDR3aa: CSVAQETQYF

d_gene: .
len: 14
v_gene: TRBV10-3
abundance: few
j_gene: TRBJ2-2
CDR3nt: TGTGCCATCACCCCGGGACCGAACACCGGGGAGCTGTTTTTT
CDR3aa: CAITPGPNTGELFF

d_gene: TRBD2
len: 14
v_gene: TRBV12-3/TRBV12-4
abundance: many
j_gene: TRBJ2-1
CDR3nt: TGTGCCAGCAGTTCTAGCGGGGGTGGGAATGAGCAGTTCTTC
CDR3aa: CASSSSGGGNEQFF

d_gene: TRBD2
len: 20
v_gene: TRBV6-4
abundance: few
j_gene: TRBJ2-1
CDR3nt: TGTGCCAGCAGTGACCCGACGGCGGGGGACCCTCTGAGCTCCTACAATGAGCAGTTCTTC
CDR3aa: CASSDPTAGDPLSSYNEQFF

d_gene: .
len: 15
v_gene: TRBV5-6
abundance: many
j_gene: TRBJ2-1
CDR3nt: TGTGCCAGCAGCTTGGGGGCCGGCTCCTACAATGAGCAGTTCTTC
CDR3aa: CASSLGAGSYNEQFF

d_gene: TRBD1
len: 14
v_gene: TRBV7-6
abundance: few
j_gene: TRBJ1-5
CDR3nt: TGTGCCAGCAGCTTCGGGACAGGCGATCAGCCCCAGCATTTT
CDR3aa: CASSFGTGDQPQHF

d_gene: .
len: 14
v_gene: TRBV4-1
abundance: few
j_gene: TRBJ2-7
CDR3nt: TGCGCCAGCAGCCTCCGGGACGGGGCCTACGAGCAGTACTTC
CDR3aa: CASSLRDGAYEQYF

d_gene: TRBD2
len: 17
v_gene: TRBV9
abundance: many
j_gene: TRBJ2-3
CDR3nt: TGTGCCAGCAGCGTAGAATTAGCGGGGTCTAGCACAGATACGCAGTATTTT
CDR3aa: CASSVELAGSSTDTQYF

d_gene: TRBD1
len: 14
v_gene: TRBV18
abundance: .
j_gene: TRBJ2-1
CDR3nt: TGTGCCAGCTCCCCGCCGACAGGGCTGCATGAGCAGTTCTTC
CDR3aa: CASSPPTGLHEQFF

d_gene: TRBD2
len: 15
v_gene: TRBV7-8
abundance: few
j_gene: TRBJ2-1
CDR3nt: TGTGCCAGCAGCCCCGGGACTAGCGTATTAAATGAGCAGTTCTTC
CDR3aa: CASSPGTSVLNEQFF